Reported below is one T cell receptor (beta chain). Per germline, CDR1 KGHDR and CDR2 SFDVKD. This CDR3 has 13 amino acids. V was clipped by 10 bases and J by 8 bases, with 17 bases between them. Generated by immunoSEQ multiplex PCR, the TCRdb table keeps only in-frame clones and is missing some. This sample yields some 230,000 clones, of which just under 85% are seen a single time; about 1.3% belongs to the top ten. This sample is drawn from a study of blood T cell repertoires in COVID-19. Which cohort a participant joined came from the clinical history participants gave. Sequencing input: PBMCs or T cells enriched from blood (not recorded which). This chain uses TRBV24-1 with TRBJ2-1, with a weak D call TRBD2 (5 bases). The sequence was obtained from a woman aged 40 to 50 with acute COVID-19. DNA for the CDR3: TGTGCCACTAAGGCACCTGGGAGCTATGAGCAGTTCTTC. It codes for CATKAPGSYEQFF.